The 27 T cell receptor beta chains in this list originate from one sample, sequenced in a study of T cell responses to AZD1222 COVID-19 vaccine. The method was immunoSEQ multiplex PCR; TCRdb's version includes in-frame clones alone and lacks a portion of them. Of some 62,000 clones in the sample, roughly three quarters are singletons; the top ten hold about 14%. Sequenced material: peripheral blood, taken on day 0 of AZD1222 vaccination. Every receptor here comes from an adult in good health.

The V and J genes are TRBV9 and TRBJ1-6, with no clear D. V lost 5 bases to trimming and J lost 4 bases, with 10 bases between them. The CDR3 spans 14 residues. CDR1 and CDR2 (germline): SGDLS, YYNGEE. CDR3 region: CASSPPWYNSPLHF. The CDR3, as DNA: TGTGCCAGCAGTCCACCATGGTATAATTCACCCCTCCACTTT.

Only a few counts were recorded for this clone. This chain uses TRBV7-6 with TRBJ1-2; TRBD1 agrees at 8 bases. This CDR3 is built from 15 residues. Germline trimming cut 5 bases from V and 4 bases from J; bases unmatched to any gene: 9. Germline V gene lookup returns CDR1 SGHVS and CDR2 FNYEAQ. The CDR3 DNA sequence: TGTGCCAGCAGCCCGGACAGGGACGTCACCTATGGCTACACCTTC. Protein: CASSPDRDVTYGYTF. Full variable domain (rest looked up from reference TRBV7-6 and TRBJ1-2): GAGVSQSPRYKVTKRGQDVALRCDPISGHVSLYWYRQALGQGPEFLTYFNYEAQQDKSGLPNDRFSAERPEGSISTLTIQRTEQRDSAMYRCASSPDRDVTYGYTFGSGTRLTVV.

A single count supports this clone. V is TRBV19 and J is TRBJ1-3, with 7 bases aligning to TRBD1. Germline V gene data show CDR1 as LNHDA and CDR2 as SQIVND (reference sequence). V trimming: 4 bases; J trimming: 1 base; junction bases outside the gene matches: 10. The CDR3 is 17 residues long. The CDR3 DNA follows: TGTGCCAGTAGTACTCTACAGGGGATTACGTCTGGAAACACCATATATTTT. Translating gives CASSTLQGITSGNTIYF.

The J gene is TRBJ1-2, the V gene TRBV19; 7 bases line up with TRBD1. CDR3 length: 15 residues. The J segment lost 2 bases and the V segment lost 3 bases, leaving 6 bases of the junction unmatched. The V gene's germline CDR1 is LNHDA and CDR2 SQIVND (reference sequence). The CDR3, as DNA: TGTGCCAGTAGTATTGGAGGGGGCAAGAACTATGGCTACACCTTC. Encoded protein: CASSIGGGKNYGYTF.

This clone was observed a few times. The V call is TRBV5-1, the J call TRBJ1-3; unclear D gene. This CDR3 is built from 15 residues. Per the germline V gene, CDR1 is SGHRS and CDR2 is YFSETQ. The V end was cut by 2 bases, the J end by 6 bases, with 15 bases between. Here the CDR3 DNA reads TGCGCCAGCAGCTTATCGACCGGGCAGGAAAACACCATATATTTT. It translates to CASSLSTGQENTIYF.

The V gene is TRBV2, the J gene TRBJ1-5; 8 nucleotides match TRBD1. V shed 6 bases and J 4 bases; nucleotides not matched to a gene: 2. Germline V lookup: CDR1 SNHLY, CDR2 FYNNEI. There are 13 residues in the CDR3. The CDR3 sequence is CASRHRGNQPQHF. The CDR3 DNA reads TGTGCCAGCAGACACAGGGGGAATCAGCCCCAGCATTTT.

This clone appeared a few times. The chain joins TRBV19 to TRBJ2-3; tentatively, D is TRBD2 (5 bases). The CDR3 loop spans 16 amino acids. V lost 1 base and J lost 4, with 15 bases in between. Germline-derived CDR1 and CDR2 are LNHDA and SQIVND (reference sequence). CDR3: CASSIGTDYLADTQYF. Here the CDR3 DNA reads TGTGCCAGTAGTATAGGAACCGACTACCTAGCAGATACGCAGTATTTT.

The chain links TRBV27 to TRBJ2-7, with 10 positions matching TRBD1. Germline V lookup: CDR1 MNHEY, CDR2 SMNVEV (reference sequence). This CDR3 has 13 amino acids. Trimming removed 4 bases from V and 9 bases from J; junction bases left unmatched: 6. The CDR3, as DNA: TGTGCCAGCAGTTCAGGACAGGGGGGGACGCAGTACTTC. As protein: CASSSGQGGTQYF.

The genes are TRBV7-2 and TRBJ1-1; the D gene is possibly TRBD1 (6 bases). Germline V gene sequence: CDR1 SGHTA, CDR2 FQGNSA. The V and J ends lost 1 base and 3 bases respectively, with 12 bases between them. The CDR3 is 15 residues long. The CDR3 protein is CASSLEPQGYTEAFF. The CDR3, as DNA: TGTGCCAGCAGCTTAGAGCCACAGGGATACACTGAAGCTTTCTTT.

This clone was recorded once. The chain links TRBV6-5 to TRBJ1-2, with D unresolved. Germline CDR1 reads MNHEY; CDR2 reads SVGAGI. Trimming cost V 8 bases and J 4 bases, with 5 bases left between them. This CDR3 contains 10 residues. CDR3 sequence (DNA): TGTGCCAGCGGAGTCTATGGCTACACCTTC. This sequence encodes CASGVYGYTF.

The chain employs TRBV7-9 and TRBJ1-1; TRBD1 might be the D (5 bases). The germline gives CDR1 SEHNR, CDR2 FQNEAQ (reference sequence). The germline V and J ends were trimmed by 1 base and 1 base, with 13 bases remaining between them. CDR3 length equals 16 residues. CDR3 sequence (DNA): TGTGCCAGCAGCTTAGGGGGCCGGCATGGGAACACTGAAGCTTTCTTT. Its translation is CASSLGGRHGNTEAFF.

The genes are TRBV9 and TRBJ2-3; the match to TRBD1 covers 7 bases. Germline loops: CDR1 SGDLS, CDR2 YYNGEE. The CDR3 runs 14 residues. Trimming took 0 bases from V and 5 from J; bases not matched to a gene: 3. CDR3 amino acids: CASSVADREDTQYF. The CDR3 nucleotides are TGTGCCAGCAGCGTAGCTGACAGGGAAGATACGCAGTATTTT.

This clone was seen only once. The chain employs TRBV5-5 and TRBJ2-7; no clear D gene. Trimming cost V 4 bases and J 2 bases, with 10 bases left between them. This CDR3 has 13 amino acids. In germline, CDR1 is SGHKS, CDR2 YYEKEE (reference sequence). The CDR3 bases are TGTGCCAGCAGCCTCAGACAAGCCTACGAGCAGTACTTC. It translates to CASSLRQAYEQYF.

The chain has TRBV28 and TRBJ2-3; 12 bases are a match to TRBD2. The CDR3 length is 16 residues. After removal of 6 bases from V and 2 bases from J, the junction contained 6 bases not matched to a gene. Germline V lookup: CDR1 MDHEN, CDR2 SYDVKM. The CDR3 is CASSPGLAGITDTQYF. In DNA form, the CDR3 reads TGTGCCAGCAGCCCTGGACTAGCGGGGATCACAGATACGCAGTATTTT.

The V gene is TRBV2, the J gene TRBJ1-5; TRBD1 agrees at 8 bases. V lost 2 bases, J lost 12 bases, and 3 bases stayed unmatched. The CDR3 has 12 amino acids. Germline V gene data show CDR1 as SNHLY and CDR2 as FYNNEI. The CDR3, as DNA: TGTGCCAGCAGTGAACGGGACAGGAACCAGCATTTT. Amino acids: CASSERDRNQHF.

This chain joins TRBV29-1 and TRBJ2-7, with TRBD2 matching 14 bases. Germline values: CDR1 SQVTM, CDR2 ANQGSEA. This CDR3 comprises 16 residues. V dropped 0 bases and J dropped 4; count of bases not matched to a gene: 5. The CDR3 DNA reads TGCAGCGTTGAAGATGGACTAGCGGGGGGTAGGTACGAGCAGTACTTC. This sequence encodes CSVEDGLAGGRYEQYF.

The chain recombines TRBV9 with TRBJ2-7, with D perhaps TRBD1 (5 bases). In germline, CDR1 is SGDLS, CDR2 YYNGEE. Trimming cost V 3 bases and J 3 bases, with 10 bases left between them. CDR3 length: 13 residues. The CDR3 region is CASSALDSYEQYF. The CDR3 DNA sequence: TGTGCCAGCAGCGCTCTCGACAGCTACGAGCAGTACTTC.

The chain is built from TRBV29-1 and TRBJ1-3, with D possibly matching TRBD1 (6 bases). CDR3 length equals 14 residues. Trimming shortened V by 6 bases and J by 0 bases, and 12 bases separated the two germline ends. The germline V gene encodes CDR1 SQVTM and CDR2 ANQGSEA. The CDR3 reads CSVSPDSSGNTIYF. DNA of the CDR3: TGCAGCGTATCCCCGGACAGCTCTGGAAACACCATATATTTT.

The chain joins TRBV11-3 to TRBJ2-1; 8 bases are a match to TRBD1. J gave up 6 bases and V 2 bases, and 6 bases lay outside the gene matches. In germline, CDR1 is SGHNT, CDR2 YENEEA. This CDR3 spans 15 amino acids. The CDR3 DNA follows: TGTGCCAGCAGCTTACGACAGGGGAGTTTCAATGAGCAGTTCTTC. Translation gives CASSLRQGSFNEQFF.

The chain couples TRBV19 to TRBJ1-1; 10 nucleotides agree with TRBD1. The ends lost 7 bases at V and 4 bases at J; junction bases unmatched: 6. The CDR3 sequence is 14 residues long. Germline CDR1 reads LNHDA; CDR2 reads SQIVND (reference sequence). In DNA form, the CDR3 reads TGTGCCAGTATCTCGACAGGGGGCACCACTGAAGCTTTCTTT. Its protein is CASISTGGTTEAFF. The full variable domain, its missing parts supplied by reference TRBV19 and TRBJ1-1, is DGGITQSPKYLFRKEGQNVTLSCEQNLNHDAMYWYRQDPGQGLRLIYYSQIVNDFQKGDIAEGYSVSREKKESFPLTVTSAQKNPTAFYLCASISTGGTTEAFFGQGTRLTVV.

This clone appeared once. The chain combines TRBV10-2 with TRBJ1-1; D ambiguous. CDR3 length: 12 amino acids. V dropped 8 bases and J dropped 1 base, with 8 bases sitting between them. Looked up from germline, CDR1 is WSHSY and CDR2 is SAAADI. CDR3 sequence reads: CASVAGNTEAFF. CDR3 nucleotide sequence: TGCGCCAGCGTGGCAGGGAACACTGAAGCTTTCTTT.

This chain links TRBV5-6 with TRBJ1-4; TRBD1 is a possible D gene (6 bases). Per the germline V gene, CDR1 is SGHDT and CDR2 is YYEEEE. The CDR3 runs 15 residues. Trimming removed 1 base at V and 6 bases at J, with 13 bases between. The CDR3 reads CASSLTGAGHEKLFF. The CDR3 DNA reads as TGTGCCAGCAGCTTGACGGGGGCGGGCCATGAAAAACTGTTTTTT.

This rearrangement joins TRBV25-1 to TRBJ1-5; D is undetermined. Trimming cost V 1 base and J 2 bases, with 3 bases left between them. Germline loops: CDR1 MGHDK, CDR2 SYGVNS. This CDR3 is 13 amino acids long. The CDR3 here is CASSESGNQPQHF. CDR3 in DNA: TGTGCCAGCAGTGAATCGGGCAATCAGCCCCAGCATTTT.

The rearrangement uses TRBV7-6 and TRBJ2-1, with TRBD1 as a possible D gene (6 bases). From germline, CDR1 is SGHVS and CDR2 FNYEAQ. V gave up 0 bases and J gave up 6 bases, with 15 bases separating them. This CDR3 has 16 amino acids. The CDR3 is CASSLAPPGATNEQFF. The CDR3 region has the DNA TGTGCCAGCAGCTTAGCGCCCCCAGGGGCCACCAATGAGCAGTTCTTC.

The rearrangement joins TRBV6-2 or TRBV6-3 to TRBJ1-2; D is possibly TRBD1 (6 bases). Trimming stripped 2 bases from V and 4 bases from J, with 14 bases between. There are 15 residues in the CDR3. The germline V gene encodes CDR1 MNHEY and CDR2 SVGEGT. CDR3 loop: CASSYGDRSGYGYTF. The CDR3 coding sequence is TGTGCCAGCAGTTACGGTGACAGGTCGGGCTATGGCTACACCTTC.

V is TRBV5-6 and J is TRBJ2-3, with 7 bases matching TRBD2. From germline, CDR1 is SGHDT and CDR2 YYEEEE. The V segment lost 3 bases and the J segment 1 base; nucleotides outside the gene matches: 5. The CDR3 totals 15 residues. This chain's CDR3 is CASSSQRGRTDTQYF. The CDR3 bases are TGTGCCAGCAGCTCCCAGCGGGGACGCACAGATACGCAGTATTTT.

This chain joins TRBV7-3 and TRBJ2-3; TRBD2 might be the D (5 bases). V lost 1 base, J lost 6 bases, and 11 bases lay in between. The CDR3 covers 14 residues. Germline-derived CDR1 and CDR2 are SGHTA and FQGTGA. CDR3 nucleotide sequence: TGTGCCAGCAGCTTAAGGCGGGCCGCGGATACGCAGTATTTT. Residues: CASSLRRAADTQYF.